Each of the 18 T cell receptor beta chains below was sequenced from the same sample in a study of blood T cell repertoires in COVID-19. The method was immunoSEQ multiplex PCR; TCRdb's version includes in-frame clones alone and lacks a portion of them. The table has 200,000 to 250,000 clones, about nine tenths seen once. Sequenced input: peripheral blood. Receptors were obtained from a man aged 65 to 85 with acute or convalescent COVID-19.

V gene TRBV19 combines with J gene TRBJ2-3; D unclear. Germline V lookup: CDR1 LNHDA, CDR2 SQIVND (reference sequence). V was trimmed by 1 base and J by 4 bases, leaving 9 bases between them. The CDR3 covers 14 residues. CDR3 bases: TGTGCCAGTAGTATAGGAGAGATTCCAGATACGCAGTATTTT. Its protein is CASSIGEIPDTQYF. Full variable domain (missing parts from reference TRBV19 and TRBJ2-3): DGGITQSPKYLFRKEGQNVTLSCEQNLNHDAMYWYRQDPGQGLRLIYYSQIVNDFQKGDIAEGYSVSREKKESFPLTVTSAQKNPTAFYLCASSIGEIPDTQYFGPGTRLTVL.

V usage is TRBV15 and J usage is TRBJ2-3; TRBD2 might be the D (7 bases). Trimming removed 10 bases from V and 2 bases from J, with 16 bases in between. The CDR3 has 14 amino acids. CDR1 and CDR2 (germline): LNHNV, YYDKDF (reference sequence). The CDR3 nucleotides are TGTGCCATCCGCGGGGGCCACCTCACAGATACGCAGTATTTT. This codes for CAIRGGHLTDTQYF.

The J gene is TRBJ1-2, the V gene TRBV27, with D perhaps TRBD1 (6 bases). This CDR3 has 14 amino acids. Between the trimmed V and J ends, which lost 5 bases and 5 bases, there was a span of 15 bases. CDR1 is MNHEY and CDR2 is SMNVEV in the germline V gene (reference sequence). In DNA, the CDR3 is TGTGCCAGCAGTCTACAGGGAGATCGGTATGGCTACACCTTC. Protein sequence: CASSLQGDRYGYTF.

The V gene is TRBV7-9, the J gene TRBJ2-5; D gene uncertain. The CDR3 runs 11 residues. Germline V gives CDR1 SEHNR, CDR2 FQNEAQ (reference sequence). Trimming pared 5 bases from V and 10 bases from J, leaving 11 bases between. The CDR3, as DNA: TGTGCCAGCAGCCCTTTCCCGAGCCAGTACTTC. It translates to CASSPFPSQYF. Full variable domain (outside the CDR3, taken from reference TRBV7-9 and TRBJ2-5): DTGVSQNPRHKITKRGQNVTFRCDPISEHNRLYWYRQTLGQGPEFLTYFQNEAQLEKSRLLSDRFSAERPKGSFSTLEIQRTEQGDSAMYLCASSPFPSQYFGPGTRLLVL.

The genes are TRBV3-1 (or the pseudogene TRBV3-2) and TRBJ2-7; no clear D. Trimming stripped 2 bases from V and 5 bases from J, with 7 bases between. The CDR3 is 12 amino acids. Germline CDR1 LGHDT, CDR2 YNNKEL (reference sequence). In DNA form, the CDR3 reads TGTGCCAGCAGCCAACGGCGGAACGAGCAGTACTTC. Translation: CASSQRRNEQYF.

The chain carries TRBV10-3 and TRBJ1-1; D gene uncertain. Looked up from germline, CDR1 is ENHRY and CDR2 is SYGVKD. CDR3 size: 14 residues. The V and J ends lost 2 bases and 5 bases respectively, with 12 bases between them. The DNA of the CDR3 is TGTGCCATCAGTGAGGAGGGTACGCGGACTGAAGCTTTCTTT. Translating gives CAISEEGTRTEAFF.

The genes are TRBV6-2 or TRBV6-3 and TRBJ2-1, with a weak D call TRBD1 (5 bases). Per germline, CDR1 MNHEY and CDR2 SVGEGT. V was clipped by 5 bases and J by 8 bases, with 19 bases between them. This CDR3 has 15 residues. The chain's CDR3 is CASSKRQKVRYEQFF. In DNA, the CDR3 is TGTGCCAGCAGTAAACGACAGAAGGTGAGGTATGAGCAGTTCTTC.

In DNA, the CDR3 is TGTGCCAGCAGCGGACCTAGCGGGAGCTCTGGAGAGCAGTTCTTC. This encodes CASSGPSGSSGEQFF. The rearrangement links TRBV9 to TRBJ2-1, with 10 bases identical to TRBD2. CDR3 length equals 15 residues. J lost 10 bases, V lost 3 bases, and 10 bases had no gene match. CDR1 and CDR2 (germline): SGDLS, YYNGEE.

The CDR3 DNA is TGTGCCAGCAACAGTGGCAGGGATAGCACAGATACGCAGTATTTT. Amino acids: CASNSGRDSTDTQYF. The V gene is TRBV21-1, the J gene TRBJ2-3; the listed D gene, TRBD1, was not tested against the DNA. TRBV21-1 is classified as a pseudogene. This CDR3 has 15 amino acids.

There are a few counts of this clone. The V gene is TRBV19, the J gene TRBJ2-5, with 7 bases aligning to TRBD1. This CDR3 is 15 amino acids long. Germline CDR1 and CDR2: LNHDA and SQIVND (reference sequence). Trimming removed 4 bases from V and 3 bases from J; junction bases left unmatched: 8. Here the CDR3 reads CASSNRQGWEETQYF. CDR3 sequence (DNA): TGTGCCAGTAGTAACCGACAGGGATGGGAAGAGACCCAGTACTTC.

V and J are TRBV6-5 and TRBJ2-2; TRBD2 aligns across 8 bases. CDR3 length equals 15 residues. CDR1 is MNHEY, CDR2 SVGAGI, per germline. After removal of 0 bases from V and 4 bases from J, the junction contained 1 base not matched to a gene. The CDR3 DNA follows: TGTGCCAGCAGTTACTCCGGGAGGGGCACCGGGGAGCTGTTTTTT. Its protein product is CASSYSGRGTGELFF.

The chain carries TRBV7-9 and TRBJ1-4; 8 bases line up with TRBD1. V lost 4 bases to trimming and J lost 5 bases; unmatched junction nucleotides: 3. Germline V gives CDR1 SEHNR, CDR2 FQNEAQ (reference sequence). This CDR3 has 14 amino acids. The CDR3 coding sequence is TGTGCCAGCAGCTCGACAGGGGCAAATGAAAAACTGTTTTTT. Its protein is CASSSTGANEKLFF.

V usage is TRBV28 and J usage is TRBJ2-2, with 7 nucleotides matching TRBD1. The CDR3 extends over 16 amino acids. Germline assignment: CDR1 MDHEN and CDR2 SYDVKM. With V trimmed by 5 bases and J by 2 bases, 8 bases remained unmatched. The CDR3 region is CASSTRQGFNTGELFF. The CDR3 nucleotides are TGTGCCAGCAGTACAAGACAGGGTTTTAACACCGGGGAGCTGTTTTTT.

CDR3: CASRPGTSNYGYTF. The CDR3 bases are TGTGCCAGCCGTCCCGGGACAAGTAACTATGGCTACACCTTC. The gene calls are TRBV6-5 and TRBJ1-2; tentatively, D is TRBD1 (6 bases). Per germline, CDR1 MNHEY and CDR2 SVGAGI. The CDR3 is made up of 14 amino acids. Trimming removed 8 bases from V and 1 base from J, with 14 bases in between.

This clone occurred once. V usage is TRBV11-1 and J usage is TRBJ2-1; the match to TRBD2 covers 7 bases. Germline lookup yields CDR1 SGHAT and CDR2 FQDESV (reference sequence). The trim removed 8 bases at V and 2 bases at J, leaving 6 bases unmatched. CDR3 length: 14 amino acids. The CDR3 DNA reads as TGTGCCAGCGGTCGGGGGGAGGCCTACAATGAGCAGTTCTTC. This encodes CASGRGEAYNEQFF.

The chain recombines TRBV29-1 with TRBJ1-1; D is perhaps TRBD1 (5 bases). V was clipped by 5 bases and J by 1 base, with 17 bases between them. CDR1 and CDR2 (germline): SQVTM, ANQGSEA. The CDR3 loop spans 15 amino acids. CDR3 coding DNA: TGCAGCGTTTTCCGCCAGGCCGGGGGGAACACTGAAGCTTTCTTT. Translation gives CSVFRQAGGNTEAFF.

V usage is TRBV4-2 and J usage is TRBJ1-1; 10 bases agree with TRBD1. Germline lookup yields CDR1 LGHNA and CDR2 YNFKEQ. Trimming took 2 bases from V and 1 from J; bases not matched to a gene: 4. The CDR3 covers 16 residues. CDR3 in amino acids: CASSQIWTGGNTEAFF. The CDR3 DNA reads TGTGCCAGCAGCCAAATATGGACAGGGGGGAACACTGAAGCTTTCTTT.

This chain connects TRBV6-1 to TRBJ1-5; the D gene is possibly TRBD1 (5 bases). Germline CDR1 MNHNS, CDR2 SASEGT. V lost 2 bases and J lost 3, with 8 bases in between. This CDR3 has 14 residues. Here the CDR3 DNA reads TGTGCCAGCAGTGAATGGGGGGACAATCAGCCCCAGCATTTT. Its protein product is CASSEWGDNQPQHF.